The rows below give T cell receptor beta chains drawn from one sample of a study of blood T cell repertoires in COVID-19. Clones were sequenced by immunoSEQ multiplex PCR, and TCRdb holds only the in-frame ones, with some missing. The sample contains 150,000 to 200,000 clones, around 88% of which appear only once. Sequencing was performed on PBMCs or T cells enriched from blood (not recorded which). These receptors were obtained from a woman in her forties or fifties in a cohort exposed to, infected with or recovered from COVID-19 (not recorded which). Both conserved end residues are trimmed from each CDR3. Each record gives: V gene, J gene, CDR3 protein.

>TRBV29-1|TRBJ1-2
SVGRGSYGYT
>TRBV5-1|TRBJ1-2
ASSTGTAADYGYT
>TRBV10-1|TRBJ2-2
ASSEALTGELF
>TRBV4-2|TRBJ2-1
ASSPGKEDYNEQF
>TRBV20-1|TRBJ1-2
SASRAGGNYGYT
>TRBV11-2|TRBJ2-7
ASSLLGGMVYEQY
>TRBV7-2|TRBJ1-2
ASSLALRTEEGYT
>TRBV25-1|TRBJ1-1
ASSAPIGTGVRDTEAF
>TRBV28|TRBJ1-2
ASVRQGPYGYT
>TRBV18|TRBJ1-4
ASSPFGDEKLF
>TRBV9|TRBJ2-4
ASSGSTGLAKNIQY
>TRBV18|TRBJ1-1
ASSPLFPAGTGLNTEAF
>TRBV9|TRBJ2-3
ASSATGDATDTQY
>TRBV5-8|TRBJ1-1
ASSLGFNAENTEAF
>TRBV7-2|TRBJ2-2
ASRSGGNTGELF
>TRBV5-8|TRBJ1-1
ASSSPSEGLTEAF
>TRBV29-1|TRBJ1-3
SAESGSGNTIY
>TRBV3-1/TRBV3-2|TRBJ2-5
ASSQVGRADQETQY
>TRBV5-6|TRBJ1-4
ASSRKTVNEKLF
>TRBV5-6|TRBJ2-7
ASSLWRDSPTYEQY
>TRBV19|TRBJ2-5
ASNTNRDQETQY
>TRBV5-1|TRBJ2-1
ASSFPLAGVYNEQF
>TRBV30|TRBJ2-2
AWSAPTGELF
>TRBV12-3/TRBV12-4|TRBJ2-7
ASGDFSGEQY
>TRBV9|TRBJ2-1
ASSATQTGEQF
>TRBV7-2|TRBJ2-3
ASSLRLAGGLTPDTQY
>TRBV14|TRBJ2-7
ASSGDIKGEQY
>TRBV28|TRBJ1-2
ASTTNRGGYT
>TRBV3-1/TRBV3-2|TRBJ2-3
ASSHLLAGGGDTQY
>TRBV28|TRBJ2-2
ASSVRGGVRAELF
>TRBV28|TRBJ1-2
ASSLPGTANYGYT
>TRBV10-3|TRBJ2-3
AISEGLAGSTDTQY
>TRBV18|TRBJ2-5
ASSLGLAGGPGQETQY
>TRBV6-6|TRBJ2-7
ASSNQGLNEQY
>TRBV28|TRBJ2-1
ASSQASSYNEQF
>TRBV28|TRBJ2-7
ASNPSGAYEQY
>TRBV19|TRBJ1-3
ASSSRGGLAGNTIY
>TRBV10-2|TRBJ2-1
ASSDNGLAYEQF
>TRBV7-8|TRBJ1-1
ASSLFSGNTEAF
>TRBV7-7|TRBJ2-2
ASSPRPGQNTGELF
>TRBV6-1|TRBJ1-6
ASSEARVEGPDNSPLH
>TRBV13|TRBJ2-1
ASSSTGGGYNEQF
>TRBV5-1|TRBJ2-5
ASSFLAGEETQY
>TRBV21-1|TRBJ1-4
ASSKGRVGTGRNEKLF
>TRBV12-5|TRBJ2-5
ASGLDPGETQY
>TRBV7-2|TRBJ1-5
ASSLVLTETQPQH
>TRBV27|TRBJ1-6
ASSLSDSPLH
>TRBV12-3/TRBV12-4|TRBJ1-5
ASQGTGGQPQH
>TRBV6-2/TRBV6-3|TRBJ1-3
ASSYQQKLSGNTIY
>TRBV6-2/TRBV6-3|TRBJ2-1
ASSYSTAGASYNNEQF